This TCR beta chain was recovered during a study of blood T cells in healthy people across ages. General observations from the study: A conclusive naive versus antigen-experienced comparison was prevented by the unsorted PBMCs. Shifts in expanded clonotypes may have been confounded by donor CMV status, which was unknown.

The authors isolated at least 6.5 million PBMCs per sample. The use of a sample-barcoded 5' primer and a J-beta primer mix characterized a second PCR of about 7 to 12 cycles. A minimum of 2.5 million CDR3-containing paired-end reads was obtained for each sample. Using its own MiXCR run on the 5' RACE reads, TCRdb lists one record per CDR3 protein. This sample yields fewer than 2,000,000 distinct CDR3 sequences, of which 30% to 40% are seen a single time; around 10% belongs to the top ten. CDR1 LNHDA and CDR2 SQIVND come from the germline V gene (reference sequence). The trim removed 7 bases at V and 0 bases at J, leaving 5 bases unmatched. The CDR3 is 15 residues long. Remarks on this clonotype: The antigen remains unidentified.

This sequence originates from a woman aged 25-40 years in good health. The sample comprised blood. The chain joins TRBV19 to TRBJ2-1; 8 bases match TRBD2. The CDR3 DNA reads TGTGCCAGTAACCCAGGGACTAGCTCCTACAATGAGCAGTTCTTC. As protein: CASNPGTSSYNEQFF.